Shown below are 5 T cell receptor beta chains from a single sample sequenced in a study of blood T cell repertoires in COVID-19. TCRdb keeps only in-frame clones here, not all; method: immunoSEQ multiplex PCR. The table has about 390,000 clones, 70% to 90% seen once. The sequenced material came from peripheral blood. Every receptor here comes from a woman aged 60-70 years with COVID-19, enrolled during active disease.

This chain links TRBV27 with TRBJ1-6, with 10 bases lining up with TRBD1. Germline loops: CDR1 MNHEY, CDR2 SMNVEV (reference sequence). This CDR3 has 16 residues. Unmatched junction bases numbered 14, after V lost 5 bases and J lost 13 bases. CDR3 loop: CASSPDRGQYIGPLHF. CDR3 nucleotides: TGTGCCAGCAGTCCAGACAGGGGGCAATATATTGGTCCCCTCCACTTT.

The count of this clone is one. V usage is TRBV6-5 and J usage is TRBJ1-2, with D possibly being TRBD1 (6 bases). Germline-derived CDR1 and CDR2 are MNHEY and SVGAGI. The CDR3 consists of 13 residues. Deletions cut 6 bases from V and 3 bases from J, with 11 bases between. The DNA for the CDR3 is TGTGCCAGCAGCGCCACAGGGTACTATGGCTACACCTTC. Protein product: CASSATGYYGYTF.

This chain uses TRBV3-1 (or the pseudogene TRBV3-2) with TRBJ1-3; a weak D match, TRBD1 (6 bases). V lost 1 base and J 0 bases, leaving 7 bases between the germline ends. The CDR3 sequence is 15 residues long. The V gene's germline CDR1 is LGHDT and CDR2 YNNKEL (reference sequence). The CDR3 spells CASSQGQASGNTIYF. CDR3 DNA sequence: TGTGCCAGCAGCCAAGGACAGGCCTCTGGAAACACCATATATTTT.

This clone was observed a single time. Other DNA sequences from this sample encode an identical CDR3 as well. V is TRBV6-5 and J is TRBJ2-7; possible D gene TRBD1, 6 bases. V gave up 0 bases and J gave up 2 bases, with 11 bases separating them. The CDR3 spans 15 residues. From germline, CDR1 is MNHEY and CDR2 SVGAGI. The CDR3 DNA reads TGTGCCAGCAGTTACTCGGGCAGGGGTCCCTACGAGCAGTACTTC. Amino acids: CASSYSGRGPYEQYF.

V gene TRBV27 combines with J gene TRBJ2-7; possible D gene TRBD1, 5 bases. The CDR3 consists of 14 residues. The germline V gene has CDR1 MNHEY and CDR2 SMNVEV (reference sequence). Trimming removed 1 base from V and 3 bases from J, with 10 bases in between. CDR3 in amino acids: CASSLFGTGYEQYF. The CDR3 nucleotides read TGTGCCAGCAGTTTATTTGGAACAGGCTACGAGCAGTACTTC.